This T cell receptor beta chain was recorded in a study of T cell changes during pregnancy in multiple sclerosis. Clones were read by immunoSEQ multiplex PCR, and TCRdb kept only the in-frame ones, dropping some. The data contain about 67,000 clones, roughly 90% of them seen just once; the ten biggest clones take up under 1.5%. This CDR3 region has 15 residues. From germline, CDR1 is MNHEY and CDR2 SMNVEV (reference sequence). V dropped 4 bases and J dropped 1 base, with 12 bases sitting between them. This TCR came from a female donor with multiple sclerosis, enrolled in a pregnancy study. This specimen was peripheral blood, taken in the second trimester of pregnancy. The chain recombines TRBV27 with TRBJ2-3, with a tentative D call TRBD2 (5 bases). The DNA of the CDR3 is TGTGCCAGCAGTTCGGATCCCGGGGGCACAGATACGCAGTATTTT. It encodes CASSSDPGGTDTQYF.